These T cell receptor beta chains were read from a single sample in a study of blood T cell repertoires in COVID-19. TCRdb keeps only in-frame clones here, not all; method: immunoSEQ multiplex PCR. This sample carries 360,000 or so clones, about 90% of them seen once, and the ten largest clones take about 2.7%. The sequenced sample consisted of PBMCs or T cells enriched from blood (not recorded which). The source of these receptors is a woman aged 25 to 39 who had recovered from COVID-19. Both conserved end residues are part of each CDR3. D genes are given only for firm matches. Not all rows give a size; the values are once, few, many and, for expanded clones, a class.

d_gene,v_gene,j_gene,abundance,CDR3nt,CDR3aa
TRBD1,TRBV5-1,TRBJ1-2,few,TGCGCCAGCAGCGGGTGGACAGGGGGACCCTATGGCTACACCTTC,CASSGWTGGPYGYTF
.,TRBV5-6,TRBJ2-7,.,TGTGCCAGCAGCTTCATCGGGACACCTACCTACGAGCAGTACTTC,CASSFIGTPTYEQYF
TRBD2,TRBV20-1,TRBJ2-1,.,TGCAGTGCTAGTAGACTAGCGGACGCCAAGGAGCAGTTCTTC,CSASRLADAKEQFF
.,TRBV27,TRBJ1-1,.,TGTGCCAGCAGTTTATCACAGGGGAACACTGAAGCTTTCTTT,CASSLSQGNTEAFF
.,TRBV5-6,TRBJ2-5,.,TGTGCCAGCAGCCTCGGTCAAGAGACCCAGTACTTC,CASSLGQETQYF
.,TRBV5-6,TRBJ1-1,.,TGTGCCAGCAGCTTGTCACCGGGCGGGGTTGGAACTGAAGCTTTCTTT,CASSLSPGGVGTEAFF
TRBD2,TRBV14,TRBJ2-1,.,TGTGCCAGCAGCCAAGATACATTAGCGGGAGACTTAATCACGTATGAGCAGTTCTTC,CASSQDTLAGDLITYEQFF
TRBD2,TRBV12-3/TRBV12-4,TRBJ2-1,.,TGTGCCAGCAGTTTCGGGGGGAGTGAGCAGTTCTTC,CASSFGGSEQFF
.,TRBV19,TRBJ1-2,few,TGTGCCAGTAGTTCAGGGTCCCATGGCTACACCTTC,CASSSGSHGYTF
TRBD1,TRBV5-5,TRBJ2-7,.,TGTGCCAGCAGCTTACCGGGACAGGGCCTCTACGAGCAGTACTTC,CASSLPGQGLYEQYF
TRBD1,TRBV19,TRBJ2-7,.,TGTGCCAGTAGTACCAGGGGGTACGAGCAGTACTTC,CASSTRGYEQYF
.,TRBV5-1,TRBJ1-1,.,TGCGCCAGCAGCTTTCAGGGGAGGGGTGAAGCTTTCTTT,CASSFQGRGEAFF
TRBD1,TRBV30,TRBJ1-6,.,TGTGCCTGGAGCCCCCGTGACAGGGATGATTCACCCCTCCACTTT,CAWSPRDRDDSPLHF
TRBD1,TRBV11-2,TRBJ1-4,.,TGTGCCAGCAGCTTTTCGGGACAGGATTTGACTAATGAAAAACTGTTTTTT,CASSFSGQDLTNEKLFF
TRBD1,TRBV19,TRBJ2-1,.,TGTGCCAGTACAATAGGGGGCGGAGTAGATGAGCAGTTCTTC,CASTIGGGVDEQFF
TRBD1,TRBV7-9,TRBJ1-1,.,TGTGCCAGCAGCTTATCCGGGACAGATAACACTGAAGCTTTCTTT,CASSLSGTDNTEAFF
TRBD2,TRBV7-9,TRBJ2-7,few,TGTGCCAGCAGCCAAACTCAGGGACTAGCGGTAACCTACGAGCAGTACTTC,CASSQTQGLAVTYEQYF
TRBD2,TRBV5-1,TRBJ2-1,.,TGCGCCAGCAGCTTTAGCGGGGACACCTACAATGAGCAGTTCTTC,CASSFSGDTYNEQFF
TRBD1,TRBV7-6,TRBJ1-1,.,TGTGCCAGCAGCTTAGAGAGGGGGCTGCGAACTGAAGCTTTCTTT,CASSLERGLRTEAFF
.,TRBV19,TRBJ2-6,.,TGTGCCAGTAGTATGCGTAACTCTGGGGCCAACGTCCTGACTTTC,CASSMRNSGANVLTF
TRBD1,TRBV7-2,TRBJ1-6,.,TGTGCCAGCAGCCCCTCGACAGGGTTGATTTCACCCCTCCACTTT,CASSPSTGLISPLHF
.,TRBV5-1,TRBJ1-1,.,TGCGCCAGCAGCGACACACCGAACACTGAAGCTTTCTTT,CASSDTPNTEAFF
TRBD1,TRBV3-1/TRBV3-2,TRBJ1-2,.,TGTGCCAGCAGCCAACCAACGACAGGGGGTTGGGGCTACACCTTC,CASSQPTTGGWGYTF
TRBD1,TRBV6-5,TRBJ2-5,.,TGTGCCAGCAGTTTCCGAGGGGGCGCAGAGACCCAGTACTTC,CASSFRGGAETQYF
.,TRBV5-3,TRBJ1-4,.,TGTGCCAGAAGCTTGCGTAGCAGCTTCACAACTAATGAAAAACTGTTTTTT,CARSLRSSFTTNEKLFF
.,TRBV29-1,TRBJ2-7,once,TGCAGCGTTGCAACTACTACCGGGGAGCAGTACTTC,CSVATTTGEQYF
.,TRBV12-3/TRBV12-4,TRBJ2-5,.,TGTGCCAGCAGTCTCGCGGAGACCCAGTACTTC,CASSLAETQYF
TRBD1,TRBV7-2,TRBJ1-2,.,TGTGCCAGCAGCCCGGGACAGGGGAACTATGGCTACACCTTC,CASSPGQGNYGYTF
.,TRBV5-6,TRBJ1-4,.,TGTGCCAGCAGCTCCGGAGGGGTGATTAATGAAAAACTGTTTTTT,CASSSGGVINEKLFF
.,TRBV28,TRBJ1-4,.,TGTGCCAGCAGCTCTCGGAATAGGGACACAGAAAGTGCAACTAATGAAAAACTGTTTTTT,CASSSRNRDTESATNEKLFF
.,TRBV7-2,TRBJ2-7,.,TGTGCCAGCAGTTTCAGTGGGGTGGGCAGGGGTTACGAGCAGTACTTC,CASSFSGVGRGYEQYF
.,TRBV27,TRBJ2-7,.,TGTGCCAGCAGTTTAAACGCACAGTCCCACGAGCAGTACTTC,CASSLNAQSHEQYF
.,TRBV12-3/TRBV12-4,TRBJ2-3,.,TGTGCCAGCAAAGGAGGAGATACGCAGTATTTT,CASKGGDTQYF
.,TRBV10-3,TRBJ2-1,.,TGTGCCATCGGAGGCGGGACCCTCTCCTACAATGAGCAGTTCTTC,CAIGGGTLSYNEQFF
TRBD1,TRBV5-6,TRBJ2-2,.,TGTGCCAGCAGCTTGGCCCGGGACAGGGAGACCGGGGAACTGTTTTTT,CASSLARDRETGELFF
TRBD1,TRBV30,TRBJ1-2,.,TGTGCCTGGAGTGTATTCCTGGGACAGGTGAACTATGGCTACACCTTC,CAWSVFLGQVNYGYTF
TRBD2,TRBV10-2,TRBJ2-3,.,TGCGCCAGCAGATTGAAGCGGGGGAGCACAGATACGCAGTATTTT,CASRLKRGSTDTQYF
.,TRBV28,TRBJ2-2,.,TGTGCCAGCAGGCCCGCTACTAACACCGGGGAGCTGTTTTTT,CASRPATNTGELFF
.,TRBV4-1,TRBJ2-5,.,TGCGCCAGCAGCCAATATCCCCAAGAGACCCAGTACTTC,CASSQYPQETQYF
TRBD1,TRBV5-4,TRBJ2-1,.,TGTGCCAGCAACCGGGACAGGGGTTTGGGCAATGAGCAGTTCTTC,CASNRDRGLGNEQFF
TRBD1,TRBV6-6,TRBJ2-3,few,TGTGCCAGCAGCCTCGGACAGGGGAGCACAGATACGCAGTATTTT,CASSLGQGSTDTQYF
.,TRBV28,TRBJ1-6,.,TGTGCCAGCAGTTCGGGTTACTATAATTCACCCCTCCACTTT,CASSSGYYNSPLHF
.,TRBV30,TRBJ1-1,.,TGTGCCTGGAGTATCAGCAGGGCGTATATGACTGAAGCTTTCTTT,CAWSISRAYMTEAFF
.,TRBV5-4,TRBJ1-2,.,TGTGCCAGCAGCTTGGGAGGGGGTATACGCAACTATGGCTACACCTTC,CASSLGGGIRNYGYTF
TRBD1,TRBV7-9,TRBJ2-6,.,TGTGCCAGCAGCTTACCCGGGACAGGGGTCCTCTCTGGGGCCAACGTCCTGACTTTC,CASSLPGTGVLSGANVLTF
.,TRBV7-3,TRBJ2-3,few,TGTGCCAGCAGCTTACATCCCAGTACAGATACGCAGTATTTT,CASSLHPSTDTQYF